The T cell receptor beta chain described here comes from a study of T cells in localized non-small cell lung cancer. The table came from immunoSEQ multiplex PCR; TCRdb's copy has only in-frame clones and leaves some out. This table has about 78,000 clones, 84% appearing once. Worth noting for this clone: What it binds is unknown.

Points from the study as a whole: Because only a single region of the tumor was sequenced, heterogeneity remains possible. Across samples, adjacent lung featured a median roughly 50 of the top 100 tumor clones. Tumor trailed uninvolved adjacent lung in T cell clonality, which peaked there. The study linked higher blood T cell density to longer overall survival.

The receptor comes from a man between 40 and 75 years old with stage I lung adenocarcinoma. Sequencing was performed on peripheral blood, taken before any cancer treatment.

The DNA for the CDR3 is TGTGCCAGCAGCTTCGGCGGTACATCCCCGGGGGAGCTGTTTTTT. Protein sequence: CASSFGGTSPGELFF. The chain carries TRBV7-3 and TRBJ2-2; unclear D gene. The CDR3 contains 15 residues. The germline V gene has CDR1 SGHTA and CDR2 FQGTGA. V was pared by 3 bases and J by 8 bases, with 16 bases between. Full variable domain (missing parts from reference TRBV7-3 and TRBJ2-2): GAGVSQTPSNKVTEKGKYVELRCDPISGHTALYWYRQSLGQGPEFLIYFQGTGAADDSGLPNDRFFAVRPEGSVSTLKIQRTERGDSAVYLCASSFGGTSPGELFFGEGSRLTVL.